This TCR beta chain was sequenced during a study of shared clonotypes between healthy human individuals. For each subset, genomic DNA was distributed in equal portions over several immunoSEQ plates. DNA at 200 ng, around 30,000 T cell genomes, went into sorted-subset replicate PCRs. The protocol was immunoSEQ multiplex PCR, while the TCRdb copy is restricted to in-frame clones and leaves out a portion. The sample carries more than 2 million clones, 85% to 95% recorded once. Study-wide results and limits: Generation of non-shared clonotypes was less probable than generation of clonotypes shared by all four donors.

Naive CD8 cells were CD45RO-negative, positively selected for CCR7, excluding terminally differentiated effector memory CD45RA+ cells. Turning to this clone: The antigen is unknown. The sample contains more than one DNA sequence encoding this CDR3.

Input material: naive CD8+ T cells from PBMCs. The clonotype was recovered from a man between 18 and 29 years old in good health. Some clones in this sample may be carry-over from other donors' samples.

The CDR3 sequence: CASSAGQGGNQPQHF. CDR3 nucleotides: TGTGCCAGCAGCGCGGGACAGGGCGGCAATCAGCCCCAGCATTTT. The chain joins TRBV9 to TRBJ1-5, with TRBD1 matching over 9 bases. Per germline, CDR1 SGDLS and CDR2 YYNGEE. The CDR3 has 15 amino acids. V gave up 3 bases and J gave up 2 bases; unmatched junction bases: 3.